This TCR beta chain was identified during a study of T cell repertoires in cytomegalovirus infection. Study-wide context: The authors used CMV epitopes that were HLA-C-restricted (recently identified) and HLA-B-restricted (well studied). Matching HLA type and CMV infection were both indicated by public TCR beta signatures. General study points: Across the ex vivo response, the dominant clonotypes were HLA-C-restricted CMV-specific TCR beta clonotypes. There were carriers of CMV plus the relevant HLA, and cumulative public TCR beta family frequency identified them.

The CDR3 is 16 residues long. Per the germline V gene, CDR1 is LGHDT and CDR2 is YNNKEL (reference sequence). V lost 4 bases and J lost 2; bases outside the gene matches: 10. A single record per CDR3 protein comes from TCRdb applying MiXCR to the reads. Among hundreds of thousands of distinct CDR3 sequences, around 32% were seen once, and the ten largest hold over 11%. Ten or more counts support this clonotype. Antigen unknown. This specimen consisted of cultured CD8+ T cells from PBMCs, obtained from culture after CMV antigen stimulation. The V gene is TRBV3-1, the J gene TRBJ2-5; 7 bases align to TRBD1. The clonotype comes from a human donor in good health (CMV status not recorded). Some clones in this sample may be carry-over from other donors' samples. CDR3: CASSPRGQALQETQYF. The CDR3 DNA is TGTGCCAGCAGCCCTAGAGGACAGGCGTTACAAGAGACCCAGTACTTC.